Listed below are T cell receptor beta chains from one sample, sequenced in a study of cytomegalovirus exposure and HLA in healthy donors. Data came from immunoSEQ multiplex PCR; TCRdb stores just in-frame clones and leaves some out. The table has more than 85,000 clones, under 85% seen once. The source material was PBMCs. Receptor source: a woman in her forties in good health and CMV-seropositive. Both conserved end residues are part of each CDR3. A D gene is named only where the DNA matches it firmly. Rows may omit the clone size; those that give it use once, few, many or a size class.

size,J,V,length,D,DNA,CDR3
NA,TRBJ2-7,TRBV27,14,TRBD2,TGTGCCAGCAGAATGACTAGCGGCTCCTACGAGCAGTACTTC,CASRMTSGSYEQYF
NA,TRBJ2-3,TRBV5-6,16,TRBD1,TGTGCCAGCAGCTTGGAATGGGACAGGCACACAGATACGCAGTATTTT,CASSLEWDRHTDTQYF
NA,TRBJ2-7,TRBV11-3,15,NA,TGTGCCAGCAGCCCACAGGGCACATGGCCCTACGAGCAGTACTTC,CASSPQGTWPYEQYF
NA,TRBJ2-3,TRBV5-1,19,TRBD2,TGCGCCAGCAGCTTAAGACTAGCGGGCCGATTAGATAGCACAGATACGCAGTATTTT,CASSLRLAGRLDSTDTQYF
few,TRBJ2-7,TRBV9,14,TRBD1,TGTGCCAGCAGCTTCCGGGACAGGTCCTACGAGCAGTACTTC,CASSFRDRSYEQYF
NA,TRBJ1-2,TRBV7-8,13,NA,TGTGCCAGCAGCCCGACAGGTCACTATGGCTACACCTTC,CASSPTGHYGYTF
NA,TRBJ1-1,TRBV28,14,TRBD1,TGTGCCAGCAGCTCCGGGACAGTGAACACTGAAGCTTTCTTT,CASSSGTVNTEAFF
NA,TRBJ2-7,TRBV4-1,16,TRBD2,TGCGCCAGCAGCCAAGATCGGGGGGAGGTATTTTACGAGCAGTACTTC,CASSQDRGEVFYEQYF
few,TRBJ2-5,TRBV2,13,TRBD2,TGTGCCAGCAGCTACACGCGGGGGGAGACCCAGTACTTC,CASSYTRGETQYF
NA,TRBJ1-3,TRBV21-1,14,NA,TGTGCCAGCAGCAAGGACAGGGCTGGAAACACCATATATTTT,CASSKDRAGNTIYF
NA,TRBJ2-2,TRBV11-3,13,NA,TGTGCCAGCAGCCCGACAGTCACCGGGGAGCTGTTTTTT,CASSPTVTGELFF
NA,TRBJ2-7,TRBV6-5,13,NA,TGTGCCAGCAGTTACTCGAGGGGGACCGAGCAGTACTTC,CASSYSRGTEQYF
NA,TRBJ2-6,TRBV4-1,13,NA,TGCGCCAGCAGCCAAGATGGCGCCAACGTCCTGACTTTC,CASSQDGANVLTF
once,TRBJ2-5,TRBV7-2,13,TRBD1,TGTGCCAGCAGCGGGGGACAGTTAGAGACCCAGTACTTC,CASSGGQLETQYF
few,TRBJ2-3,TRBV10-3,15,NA,TGTGCCACCCAAGGATCCACGAGCGGTACAGATACGCAGTATTTT,CATQGSTSGTDTQYF
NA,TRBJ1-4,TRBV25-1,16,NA,TGTGCCAGCAGTGAATCTTTGGACCCCAAGGGGGAAAAACTGTTTTTT,CASSESLDPKGEKLFF
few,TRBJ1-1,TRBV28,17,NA,TGTGCCAGCAGTTTACCAGCACAGGGTTGGGTGAACACTGAAGCTTTCTTT,CASSLPAQGWVNTEAFF
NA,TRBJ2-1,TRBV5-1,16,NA,TGCGCCAGCAGTAAGCAGCCTCAACTAGGAACGAATGAGCAGTTCTTC,CASSKQPQLGTNEQFF
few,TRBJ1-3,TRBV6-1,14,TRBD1,TGTGCCAGTGCACAGGGGTCTTTCGGAAACACCATATATTTT,CASAQGSFGNTIYF
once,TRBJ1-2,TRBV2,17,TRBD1,TGTGCCAGCAGTGATTATGGGATCATCGGACAGGGGTATGGCTACACCTTC,CASSDYGIIGQGYGYTF
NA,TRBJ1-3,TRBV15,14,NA,TGTGCCACCAGCAGAGACCAGGTTGGAAACACCATATATTTT,CATSRDQVGNTIYF
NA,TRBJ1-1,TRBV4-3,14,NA,TGCGCCAGCCGGGAGGCGGGGGCTGTCACTGAAGCTTTCTTT,CASREAGAVTEAFF
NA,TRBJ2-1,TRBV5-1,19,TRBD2,TGCGCCAGCAGCTCGACCGGGACTAGCGGGGGGGAGCCCTACAATGAGCAGTTCTTC,CASSSTGTSGGEPYNEQFF
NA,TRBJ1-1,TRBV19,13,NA,TGTGCCAGTGACGATGGGCCGAACACTGAAGCTTTCTTT,CASDDGPNTEAFF
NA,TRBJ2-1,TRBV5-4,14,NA,TGTGCCAGCAGCTTGGTACTAGCCCACAATGAGCAGTTCTTC,CASSLVLAHNEQFF
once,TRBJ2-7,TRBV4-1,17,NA,TGCGCCAGCAGCCAAGAAGAATGGTCCGGGAAGGGCTACGAGCAGTACTTC,CASSQEEWSGKGYEQYF
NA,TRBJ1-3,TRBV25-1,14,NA,TGTGCCAGCAGTGGGAGAGGCTCTGGAAACACCATATATTTT,CASSGRGSGNTIYF
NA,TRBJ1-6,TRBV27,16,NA,TGTGCCACCCGAACCGGACAGTCCACCTATAATTCACCCCTCCACTTT,CATRTGQSTYNSPLHF
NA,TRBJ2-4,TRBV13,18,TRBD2,TGTGCCAGCAGCTCCGGGACTAGCGGGATCGGGGCCAAAAACATTCAGTACTTC,CASSSGTSGIGAKNIQYF
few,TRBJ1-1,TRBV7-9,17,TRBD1,TGTTCCAGCAGCTTAGACGAAGGGACAGGGTGGAACACTGAAGCTTTCTTT,CSSSLDEGTGWNTEAFF
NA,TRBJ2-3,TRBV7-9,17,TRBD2,TGTGCCAGCAGCTTATGGCCAGCGGGAGGGCCCGGAGATACGCAGTATTTT,CASSLWPAGGPGDTQYF
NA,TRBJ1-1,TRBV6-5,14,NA,TGTGCCAGCAGTTACGGGGAAGCGAGGGTTGAAGCTTTCTTT,CASSYGEARVEAFF
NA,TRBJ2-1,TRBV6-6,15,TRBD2,TGTGCCAGCAGTAGGACTAGCGGGAGCCACAATGAGCAGTTCTTC,CASSRTSGSHNEQFF
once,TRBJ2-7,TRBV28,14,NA,TGTGCCAGCAACCCACGACTTAAAAGAAAAGAGCAGTACTTC,CASNPRLKRKEQYF
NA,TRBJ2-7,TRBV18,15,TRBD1,TGTGCCAGCTCACCATCCGCAGGGGGCTCCTACGAGCAGTACTTC,CASSPSAGGSYEQYF
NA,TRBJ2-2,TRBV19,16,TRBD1,TGTGCCAGTAGAACTAAACAGGGGGCCCACACCGGGGAGCTGTTTTTT,CASRTKQGAHTGELFF
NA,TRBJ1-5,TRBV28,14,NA,TGTGCCAGTAGTCTCAGACCCCCCCGGGAGCCCCAGCATTTT,CASSLRPPREPQHF
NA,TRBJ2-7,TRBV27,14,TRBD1,TGTGCCAGCAGTGTCCGGGACAGGGATAACGAGCAGTACTTC,CASSVRDRDNEQYF
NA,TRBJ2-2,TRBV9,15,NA,TGTGCCAGCAGCGTAGTAAGTAGTCGGACCGGGGAGCTGTTTTTT,CASSVVSSRTGELFF
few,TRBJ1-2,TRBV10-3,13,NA,TGTGCCATTACCGGCGGACAGTTATATGGCTACACCTTC,CAITGGQLYGYTF
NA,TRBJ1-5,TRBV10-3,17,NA,TGTGCCATCAGTGAGTCAGTAACAGCTTATAGCAATCAGCCCCAGCATTTT,CAISESVTAYSNQPQHF
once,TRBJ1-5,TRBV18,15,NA,TGTGCCAGCTCATCCCCTCAGGGGAGCAATCAGCCCCAGCATTTT,CASSSPQGSNQPQHF